The entry below gives a single T cell receptor (beta chain) sequence along with its context. Here immunoSEQ multiplex PCR was the method, and the copy in TCRdb shows in-frame clones only, minus some. The table records under 1,100,000 clones, about 84% of them present only once. The entry originates in a study of shared clonotypes between healthy human individuals. Input material: memory CD4+ T cells from PBMCs. Subset specified: CD45RA-negative fraction. The clonotype comes from a man between 18 and 29 years old in good health. Some clones in this sample may be carry-over from other donors' samples.

The CDR3 is CASSAARISGNTIYF. The CDR3 region has the DNA TGTGCCAGCAGCGCCGCCAGAATCTCTGGAAACACCATATATTTT. The gene calls are TRBV9 and TRBJ1-3, with D uncertain. V was cut by 3 bases and J by 0 bases, with 10 bases left in between. CDR3 length equals 15 residues. Germline V gene lookup returns CDR1 SGDLS and CDR2 YYNGEE. The variable domain in full, completed from reference TRBV9 and TRBJ1-3, reads DSGVTQTPKHLITATGQRVTLRCSPRSGDLSVYWYQQSLDQGLQFLIQYYNGEERAKGNILERFSAQQFPDLHSELNLSSLELGDSALYFCASSAARISGNTIYFGEGSWLTVV.